The TCR beta chain described here comes from a study of regulatory T cells in long-lasting Graves disease. Construction of the TCR beta libraries employed iRepertoire HTBI primers in conjunction with Arm-PCR of CDR3 regions. TCRdb reprocessed the multiplex PCR reads with MiXCR, giving one entry per CDR3 protein. The table has approximately 470,000 distinct CDR3 sequences, 15% to 20% seen once. CDR1 is MNHNS, CDR2 SASEGT, per germline. Trimming cost V 2 bases and J 2 bases, with 12 bases left between them. There are 15 residues in the CDR3. Time point described: newly diagnosed GD, antithyroid drugs for less than 3 months. After RNA was extracted from PBMCs, the TCR library was made from it. From each patient, around 9 milliliters of peripheral blood was drawn and collected into an EDTA anticoagulant tube. There are many counts of this clonotype. The sample was also linked to a second study, of T cells in Graves' hyperthyroidism and ophthalmopathy. As reported in that work: These patients, aged 18 to 65, had recently diagnosed hyperthyroidism lasting under 2 months. Uncontrolled infection, other autoimmune disease, pregnancy and lactation each barred patients from inclusion. Primed by the HTBI set, a first-round RT-PCR was run on the TCR CDR3.

J is TRBJ2-5 and V is TRBV6-1, with D possibly TRBD1 on 6 matching bases. Source: peripheral blood mononuclear cells (PBMCs), taken at new diagnosis, from a patient treated with antithyroid drugs. The sequence was collected from a man in his forties with Graves disease. CDR3 DNA: TGTGCCAGCAGTGAAAGGGGGTTGGGGCAAGAGACCCAGTACTTC. Translated: CASSERGLGQETQYF.